This T cell receptor beta chain stems from a study of CD8+ T cells in alopecia areata. Overall study: Those patients who were treated received oral tofacitinib, which was given at 5 to 10 mg twice daily for moderate-to-severe alopecia areata.

V lost 2 bases, J lost 0 bases, and 1 base lay in between. The germline CDR1 and CDR2 sequences are LGHNA and YSLEER. The CDR3 runs to 12 residues. Reverse transcription of extracted RNA yielded cDNA, which provided the sequencing template. Data came from immunoSEQ multiplex PCR; TCRdb stores just in-frame clones and leaves some out. The table records approximately 130,000 clones, approximately 60% of them present only once. Treatment described: oral pan-JAK inhibitor, 5-10 mg twice daily. The V call is TRBV4-3, the J call TRBJ1-2; D ambiguous. Sequencing used CD4+ T cells sorted from blood, obtained at week 4, from a patient treated with tofacitinib. The origin of this receptor is a human donor with alopecia areata. CDR3 in amino acids: CASSQSNYGYTF. In DNA, the CDR3 is TGCGCCAGCAGCCAATCTAACTATGGCTACACCTTC.